The next 5 T cell receptor beta chains were all read from a single sample in a study of blood T cells in healthy people across ages. It was with a sample-barcoded 5' primer and a J-beta primer mix that a second PCR of about 6 to 12 cycles was run. TCRdb recomputed calls from the 5' RACE reads with MiXCR, one row per CDR3 protein. The sample holds 760,000 or so distinct CDR3 sequences, 20% to 30% seen once. The same sample was also used in a study of T cells of mothers and their children.

Sequenced sample: blood. Receptors were obtained from a boy aged 5-17 years in good health.

This clonotype was observed a few times. J is TRBJ2-5 and V is TRBV7-2, with D perhaps matching TRBD2 (5 bases). V lost 5 bases and J 3 bases, leaving 10 bases between the germline ends. Germline CDR1 is SGHTA and CDR2 is FQGNSA. CDR3 length: 13 residues. The CDR3 here is CASSVVREETQYF. The CDR3 region has the DNA TGTGCCAGCAGCGTCGTGAGGGAAGAGACCCAGTACTTC.

This clonotype was seen a handful of times. The chain combines TRBV9 with TRBJ2-1; 10 positions agree with TRBD2. Unmatched junction bases numbered 4, after V lost 0 bases and J lost 10 bases. Germline V gives CDR1 SGDLS, CDR2 YYNGEE. This CDR3 comprises 14 residues. CDR3 sequence: CASSVDGSGREQFF. DNA of the CDR3: TGTGCCAGCAGCGTAGATGGTAGCGGGAGGGAGCAGTTCTTC.

This rearrangement joins TRBV7-9 to TRBJ2-5, with a weak D call TRBD1 (6 bases). The CDR3 consists of 16 residues. Deletions cut 8 bases from V and 4 bases from J, with 23 bases between. Germline CDR1 reads SEHNR; CDR2 reads FQNEAQ (reference sequence). CDR3 coding DNA: TGTGCCAGCGACTACCCGGGGAATGTCAGGGGAGAGACCCAGTACTTC. This gives the protein CASDYPGNVRGETQYF.

This clonotype was seen a handful of times. The chain combines TRBV7-9 with TRBJ2-1, with 10 positions matching TRBD2. V shed 5 bases, J shed 8 bases, and the junction held 9 bases outside the gene matches. The V gene's germline CDR1 is SEHNR and CDR2 FQNEAQ (reference sequence). CDR3 size: 15 residues. CDR3 protein: CASSRSGRAGHEQFF. The CDR3 DNA reads TGTGCCAGCAGCCGAAGCGGGAGGGCCGGCCATGAGCAGTTCTTC.

This clonotype was seen ten or more times. An end of the junction differs from the germline gene, which may be a read error. V is TRBV5-1 and J is TRBJ1-1; no clear D. CDR3 length: 14 residues. CDR1 is SGHRS, CDR2 YFSETQ, per germline. The DNA of the CDR3 is TGTGCCAGCAGCTTAGAGGGCCAGAACACTGAAGCTTTCTTT. Protein sequence: CASSLEGQNTEAFF.